These 31 T cell receptor beta chains came from one sample sequenced in a study of regulatory T cells in long-lasting Graves disease. The time point denotes: newly diagnosed GD, antithyroid drugs for less than 3 months. The TCR library was made from RNA that had been extracted from PBMCs in TRIzol. Sequencing libraries for TCR beta were prepared with iRepertoire HTBI primers and Arm-PCR of CDR3 regions. TCRdb reprocessed the multiplex PCR reads with MiXCR, giving one entry per CDR3 protein. The sample records 530,000 or so distinct CDR3 sequences, less than 15% being singletons. These same records also appear under a second study, on T cells in Graves' hyperthyroidism and ophthalmopathy.

This material consisted of peripheral blood mononuclear cells (PBMCs), taken at new diagnosis, from a patient treated with antithyroid drugs. The receptor set was obtained from a man aged 25 to 45 with Graves disease.

This clonotype was detected many times. The chain joins TRBV2 to TRBJ2-4, with D uncertain. V was cut by 3 bases and J by 2 bases, with 11 bases left in between. Germline values: CDR1 SNHLY, CDR2 FYNNEI. This CDR3 is built from 15 residues. The CDR3 spells CASSEPTDTKNIQYF. CDR3 nucleotides: TGTGCCAGCAGTGAGCCTACAGATACCAAAAACATTCAGTACTTC.

The V and J genes are TRBV24-1 and TRBJ2-5; D might be TRBD1 (5 bases). Germline CDR1 and CDR2: KGHDR and SFDVKD. There are 17 residues in the CDR3. Trimming left V 3 bases short and J 4 bases short, with 20 bases between. CDR3 coding DNA: TGTGCCACCAGTGATCCTCAGGGTACTGGACCGGGAGAGACCCAGTACTTC. Its protein product is CATSDPQGTGPGETQYF.

This clonotype was counted at least ten times. This sequence joins TRBV27 and TRBJ2-7; TRBD2 agrees at 9 bases. Germline loops: CDR1 MNHEY, CDR2 SMNVEV (reference sequence). Unmatched junction bases numbered 6, after V lost 7 bases and J lost 2 bases. This CDR3 comprises 14 residues. CDR3 sequence (DNA): TGTGCCAGCATGAGGGCTAGCGGGACCTACGAGCAGTACTTC. Translating gives CASMRASGTYEQYF.

This clonotype has only a few counts. This sequence joins TRBV19 and TRBJ2-7; D tentatively reads TRBD1 or TRBD2 (5 bases each). CDR1 is LNHDA, CDR2 SQIVND, per germline (reference sequence). The CDR3 sequence is 13 residues long. Trimming pared 6 bases from V and 3 bases from J, leaving 12 bases between. The CDR3 loop reads CASRPGRDYEQYF. The CDR3 DNA reads as TGTGCCAGTAGACCGGGACGGGACTACGAGCAGTACTTC.

This clonotype appeared a few times. The chain's CDR3 is CAWRPGRIYNSPLHF. The CDR3 DNA reads as TGTGCCTGGAGGCCGGGACGTATCTATAATTCACCCCTCCACTTT. The genes are TRBV30 and TRBJ1-6; D might be TRBD1 (5 bases). Germline CDR1 reads GTSNPN; CDR2 reads SVGIG (reference sequence). The CDR3 is 15 residues long. V gave up 3 bases and J gave up 3 bases, with 12 bases separating them.

The sample holds a few counts of this clonotype. It may be a read error: a sequence one base away is much more abundant. The chain carries TRBV20-1 and TRBJ1-1; D unresolved. This CDR3 has 14 amino acids. CDR1 and CDR2 (germline): DFQATT, SNEGSKA (reference sequence). CDR3 protein: CSASSLGTNAEAFF. DNA of the CDR3: TGCAGTGCTAGCTCCCTGGGAACGAACGCTGAAGCTTTCTTT.

The chain has TRBV20-1 and TRBJ2-1, with D maybe TRBD2 (7 bases). Trimming stripped 6 bases from V and 4 bases from J, with 19 bases between. CDR3 length: 15 amino acids. The germline V gene encodes CDR1 DFQATT and CDR2 SNEGSKA (reference sequence). CDR3: CSAPDSRGGYNEQFF. CDR3 coding DNA: TGCAGTGCCCCTGACAGTAGGGGGGGATACAATGAGCAGTTCTTC.

This clonotype turned up a few times. The V gene is TRBV20-1, the J gene TRBJ2-2, with 7 positions matching TRBD1. This CDR3 has 16 amino acids. V dropped 6 bases and J dropped 6; count of bases not matched to a gene: 16. Per the germline V gene, CDR1 is DFQATT and CDR2 is SNEGSKA (reference sequence). CDR3 in DNA: TGCAGTGCCCCATACCATAACAGGGGAATCGCCGGGGAGCTGTTTTTT. Its translation: CSAPYHNRGIAGELFF.

Of note for this clonotype: At one end the junction does not follow the germline gene, possibly because of a read error. This chain links TRBV7-3 with TRBJ2-2; a possible D gene is TRBD2 (6 bases). Germline V lookup: CDR1 SGHTA, CDR2 FQGTGA. The CDR3 spans 16 residues. The CDR3 spells CASSLRRREDNRELWF. The CDR3 DNA follows: TGTGCCAGCAGCTTAAGGCGCAGGGAGGACAACCGGGAGCTATGGTTT.

The V gene is TRBV19, the J gene TRBJ2-1, with 11 bases aligning to TRBD2. Germline CDR1 LNHDA, CDR2 SQIVND (reference sequence). The CDR3 runs 18 residues. The ends lost 4 bases at V and 0 bases at J; junction bases unmatched: 8. The CDR3 bases are TGTGCCAGTAGTAGTAGACTAGCGGGAAGGGTCTCCTACAATGAGCAGTTCTTC. This codes for CASSSRLAGRVSYNEQFF.

This clonotype has more than one count but fewer than ten. This chain uses TRBV10-1 with TRBJ1-2; D ambiguous. Germline CDR1 is WNHNN and CDR2 is SYGVQD (reference sequence). V was pared by 3 bases and J by 4 bases, with 18 bases between. This CDR3 has 16 amino acids. CDR3 sequence: CASSEGSRIGSYGYTF. CDR3 nucleotide sequence: TGCGCCAGCAGTGAAGGTTCGAGAATTGGGAGCTATGGCTACACCTTC.

The chain joins TRBV7-2 to TRBJ2-3, with D possibly matching TRBD2 (5 bases). V dropped 8 bases and J dropped 2 bases, with 11 bases sitting between them. CDR1 and CDR2 from the germline V gene are SGHTA and FQGNSA. This CDR3 has 13 residues. The CDR3 loop is CASAWEFTDTQYF. The CDR3 bases are TGTGCCAGCGCTTGGGAGTTCACAGATACGCAGTATTTT.

This clonotype was recorded a few times. This sequence joins TRBV18 and TRBJ1-5, with TRBD1 matching 9 bases. Germline CDR1 KGHSH, CDR2 LQKENI. V shed 3 bases and J 2 bases; nucleotides not matched to a gene: 8. This CDR3 region has 17 residues. CDR3 DNA sequence: TGTGCCAGCTCACCGGGGACAGGGTCTTCAGGCAATCAGCCCCAGCATTTT. Protein: CASSPGTGSSGNQPQHF.

This chain connects TRBV7-9 to TRBJ2-5; D unresolved. Trimming removed 3 bases from V and 5 bases from J, with 13 bases in between. This CDR3 has 14 residues. CDR1 and CDR2 (germline): SEHNR, FQNEAQ (reference sequence). CDR3 region: CASSFLGARETQYF. The CDR3 DNA sequence: TGTGCCAGCAGCTTCCTCGGTGCGAGGGAGACCCAGTACTTC. Full variable domain (remainder filled in from reference TRBV7-9 and TRBJ2-5): DTGVSQNPRHKITKRGQNVTFRCDPISEHNRLYWYRQTLGQGPEFLTYFQNEAQLEKSRLLSDRFSAERPKGSFSTLEIQRTEQGDSAMYLCASSFLGARETQYFGPGTRLLVL.

This clonotype was observed a handful of times. V is TRBV6-2 or TRBV6-3 and J is TRBJ2-5, with 9 bases that match TRBD2. Germline V CDR1 and CDR2: MNHEY, SVGEGT. This CDR3 has 15 residues. V was pared by 6 bases and J by 0 bases, with 5 bases of the junction left unmatched. In DNA form, the CDR3 reads TGTGCCAGCAGCACACTAGCGGGCAACCAAGAGACCCAGTACTTC. Translated: CASSTLAGNQETQYF.

At least ten counts were recorded for this clonotype. The chain is built from TRBV6-1 and TRBJ2-1, with D maybe TRBD2 (5 bases). CDR1 MNHNS and CDR2 SASEGT come from the germline V gene. The CDR3 covers 15 residues. V lost 1 base, J lost 7 bases, and 14 bases lay in between. The DNA of the CDR3 is TGTGCCAGCAGTGAAGGGCGGGCGGCGGGTAATGAGCAGTTCTTC. It encodes CASSEGRAAGNEQFF.

This clonotype was detected ten times or more. The CDR3 region is CASSPDGWAEQFF. The CDR3 DNA reads as TGTGCCAGCAGTCCTGACGGCTGGGCTGAGCAGTTCTTC. This chain connects TRBV2 to TRBJ2-1; no clear D gene. The CDR3 has 13 residues. V was shortened by 5 bases and J by 9 bases, with 14 bases between the two germline ends. Germline-derived CDR1 and CDR2 are SNHLY and FYNNEI.

This clonotype was observed at least ten times. Mismatch with germline at one junction end may stem from a read error. The chain carries TRBV11-2 and TRBJ2-7, with TRBD1 identical over 8 bases. This CDR3 has 14 amino acids. CDR1 is SGHAT and CDR2 is FQNNGV in the germline V gene. Here the CDR3 DNA reads TGTACCAGCAGCCCCCCGGGACAGGCATACGAGCAGTACTTC. Encoded protein: CTSSPPGQAYEQYF.

This clonotype occurred many times. V usage is TRBV28 and J usage is TRBJ1-2; D remains unclear. This CDR3 spans 11 amino acids. The germline gives CDR1 MDHEN, CDR2 SYDVKM. Trimming stripped 5 bases from V and 5 bases from J, with 6 bases between. In DNA form, the CDR3 reads TGTGCCAGCAGTCTGTCTTATGGCTACACCTTC. Protein product: CASSLSYGYTF.

The rearrangement uses TRBV11-2 and TRBJ1-6; 7 bases line up with TRBD1. The ends lost 6 bases at V and 10 bases at J; junction bases unmatched: 9. Germline values: CDR1 SGHAT, CDR2 FQNNGV. This CDR3 comprises 14 residues. CDR3 DNA sequence: TGTGCCAGCAGAAGGGACAGCGGAGGCTCACCCCTCCACTTT. This gives the protein CASRRDSGGSPLHF.

This clonotype came up many times. The V gene is TRBV2, the J gene TRBJ2-7; D gene unclear. The V end was cut by 8 bases, the J end by 2 bases, with 13 bases between. Germline CDR1 is SNHLY and CDR2 is FYNNEI. CDR3 length: 13 amino acids. The chain's CDR3 is CASSPDQTYEQYF. The CDR3, as DNA: TGTGCCAGCTCCCCTGATCAGACCTACGAGCAGTACTTC.

The chain carries TRBV7-2 and TRBJ2-7; the D is unclear. The CDR3 contains 14 residues. V dropped 3 bases and J dropped 6 bases, with 15 bases sitting between them. CDR1 is SGHTA and CDR2 is FQGNSA in the germline V gene. The chain's CDR3 is CASSFVSSPGEQYF. Written as DNA, the CDR3 is TGTGCCAGCAGCTTCGTTAGCTCGCCGGGCGAGCAGTACTTC. Together with reference TRBV7-2 and TRBJ2-7, the CDR3 gives the full variable domain: GAGVSQSPSNKVTEKGKDVELRCDPISGHTALYWYRQSLGQGLEFLIYFQGNSAPDKSGLPSDRFSAERTGGSVSTLTIQRTQQEDSAVYLCASSFVSSPGEQYFGPGTRLTVT.

This clonotype was seen many times. The V gene is TRBV7-9, the J gene TRBJ1-1, with no clear D. CDR1 and CDR2 from the germline V gene are SEHNR and FQNEAQ (reference sequence). CDR3 length equals 13 residues. V was trimmed by 4 bases and J by 2 bases, leaving 8 bases between them. Here the CDR3 reads CASSSLINTEAFF. For the CDR3, the DNA is TGTGCCAGCAGCTCCCTCATAAACACTGAAGCTTTCTTT.

Ten or more counts support this clonotype. This chain uses TRBV7-3 with TRBJ2-3; D is uncertain. CDR3 length equals 14 residues. Trimming shortened V by 2 bases and J by 4 bases, and 10 bases separated the two germline ends. Germline V lookup: CDR1 SGHTA, CDR2 FQGTGA. CDR3 DNA: TGTGCCAGCAGCTTACTGAGTTCAGCAGATACGCAGTATTTT. Its protein is CASSLLSSADTQYF.

J is TRBJ1-1 and V is TRBV10-1; unclear D gene. CDR3 length equals 15 residues. The germline V gene encodes CDR1 WNHNN and CDR2 SYGVQD (reference sequence). The ends were cut back, 2 bases at V and 5 bases at J, with 15 bases in the middle. This chain's CDR3 is CASSEVIGEITEAFF. In DNA form, the CDR3 reads TGCGCCAGCAGTGAGGTTATTGGCGAGATAACTGAAGCTTTCTTT.

The sample holds a few counts of this clonotype. The rearrangement joins TRBV28 to TRBJ2-2, with a weak D call TRBD2 (6 bases). The ends were cut back, 8 bases at V and 3 bases at J, with 19 bases in the middle. The CDR3 totals 16 residues. Germline V gene data show CDR1 as MDHEN and CDR2 as SYDVKM. In DNA, the CDR3 is TGTGCCAGCGATAACAGGAGGGGCCGCTACACCGGGGAGCTGTTTTTT. Translating it yields CASDNRRGRYTGELFF.

The chain combines TRBV6-1 with TRBJ2-4; the match to TRBD1 covers 8 bases. Germline V gene lookup returns CDR1 MNHNS and CDR2 SASEGT. V was pared by 6 bases and J by 1 base, with 11 bases of the junction left unmatched. The CDR3 length is 17 residues. CDR3 amino acids: CASRKDRAGGAKNIQYF. The DNA for the CDR3 is TGTGCCAGCAGGAAGGACAGGGCAGGGGGGGCCAAAAACATTCAGTACTTC.

There are many counts of this clonotype. The chain recombines TRBV15 with TRBJ1-2; D call uncertain. Germline CDR1 and CDR2: LNHNV and YYDKDF (reference sequence). V was clipped by 3 bases and J by 1 base, with 15 bases between them. This CDR3 region has 16 residues. The CDR3 DNA sequence: TGTGCCACCAGCAGTCCATTCGGACTTATTAACTATGGCTACACCTTC. This gives the protein CATSSPFGLINYGYTF. The whole variable domain, remainder taken from reference TRBV15 and TRBJ1-2, is DAMVIQNPRYQVTQFGKPVTLSCSQTLNHNVMYWYQQKSSQAPKLLFHYYDKDFNNEADTPDNFQSRRPNTSFCFLDIRSPGLGDTAMYLCATSSPFGLINYGYTFGSGTRLTVV.

In its sample, this clonotype was seen many times. V gene TRBV7-9 combines with J gene TRBJ2-5; TRBD2 might be the D (7 bases). V dropped 2 bases and J dropped 3 bases, with 10 bases sitting between them. Germline assignment: CDR1 SEHNR and CDR2 FQNEAQ (reference sequence). This CDR3 is built from 14 residues. The DNA for the CDR3 is TGTGCCAGCAGCTTACTAGGGGGGGAAGAGACCCAGTACTTC. This encodes CASSLLGGEETQYF.

The chain links TRBV10-3 to TRBJ1-5; no firm D call. The germline gives CDR1 ENHRY, CDR2 SYGVKD. V gave up 0 bases and J gave up 7 bases, with 16 bases separating them. The CDR3 has 16 residues. The CDR3: CAISESNLWGDQPQHF. CDR3 coding DNA: TGTGCCATCAGTGAGTCGAATTTATGGGGAGACCAGCCCCAGCATTTT.

This clonotype was found many times. This chain uses TRBV7-9 with TRBJ2-5, with 13 bases identical to TRBD2. Germline trimming cut 5 bases from V and 5 bases from J; bases unmatched to any gene: 20. Germline V CDR1 and CDR2: SEHNR, FQNEAQ (reference sequence). The CDR3 contains 20 residues. Written as DNA, the CDR3 is TGTGCCAGCAGCCCGAGGGAATGGACTAGCGGGAGTGTTGGGAAGGAGACCCAGTACTTC. This codes for CASSPREWTSGSVGKETQYF.